This TCR beta chain was obtained from a study of T-cell memory formation after mild COVID-19. Whole-study findings and limits: Clonal second-wave expansions that peaked on day 37 had unconfirmed SARS-CoV-2 specificity.

CDR3 length: 16 amino acids. The germline gives CDR1 MGHRA, CDR2 YSYEKL. The trim removed 3 bases at V and 4 bases at J, leaving 8 bases unmatched. This clonotype was seen a few times. Its antigen is not known. Constant-segment primers and 5'RACE yielded cDNA libraries for TCR alpha and TCR beta, each carrying sample barcodes and UMIs. TCRdb re-derived calls from the 5' RACE reads in MiXCR, one entry per CDR3 protein. Here the sample spans about 340,000 distinct CDR3 sequences, more than 15% being singletons. This receptor was identified in a man younger than 35 who had mild COVID-19 (a few samples of this study predate the infection). Cell type and time point are not known. The specimen sequenced was PBMCs or a T cell subset sorted from them (not recorded which). The gene calls are TRBV4-1 and TRBJ2-2, with TRBD2 identical over 7 bases. CDR3 DNA sequence: TGCGCCAGCAGCCACCCCGGGGGACTATTCACCGGGGAGCTGTTTTTT. This codes for CASSHPGGLFTGELFF.